This T cell receptor (beta chain) was sequenced for a study of radiotherapy plus CTLA-4 blockade in lung cancer. Study in general: Objective response rate was over 15%; disease control rate, approximately 33%.

Notes on the study in general: Blood-borne expansion of tumor-derived TCR clones followed radiotherapy plus ipilimumab.

CTLA-4 blockade with ipilimumab, together with focal radiation, was given to patients with chemo-refractory metastatic non-small-cell lung cancer. The data were produced by immunoSEQ multiplex PCR, yet TCRdb's version contains in-frame clones alone and is incomplete. The sample gives over 60,000 clones, roughly 84% of which show up once; 40% is in the top ten. Note on this clone: What it binds is unknown.

The sequence was collected from a human donor with non-small cell lung cancer that progressed on radiotherapy plus ipilimumab. This sample comprised peripheral blood, obtained from a patient treated with radiotherapy plus ipilimumab.

The CDR3 loop is CASSSPGQGNYGYTF. DNA for the CDR3: TGTGCCAGCAGTTCCCCCGGACAGGGGAACTATGGCTACACCTTC. The chain is built from TRBV27 and TRBJ1-2; 9 bases are a match to TRBD1. Germline lookup yields CDR1 MNHEY and CDR2 SMNVEV (reference sequence). This CDR3 is 15 amino acids long. Trimming removed 4 bases from V and 2 bases from J; junction bases left unmatched: 5.